Presented here are 21 T cell receptor beta chains from one specimen sequenced in a study of OX40 agonist ivuxolimab in advanced cancers. Libraries were prepared by immunoSEQ multiplex PCR; TCRdb keeps only in-frame clonotypes and omits some of them. The repertoire holds 20,000 or so clones, 80% to 90% seen once, with about an eighth in the top ten. This sample comprised CD4+ or CD8+ T cells sorted from blood, obtained in a trial of the OX40 agonist ivuxolimab. These receptors originate from an adult with an advanced solid tumor such as melanoma, head and neck, liver or kidney cancer.

Relative to its sample, this clone is medium-sized. The rearrangement joins TRBV4-3 to TRBJ2-1, with 14 bases that match TRBD2. The CDR3 sequence is 16 residues long. V lost 2 bases and J lost 8; bases outside the gene matches: 5. In germline, CDR1 is LGHNA, CDR2 YSLEER. CDR3 residues: CASSQLAGLAGDEQFF. For the CDR3, the DNA is TGCGCCAGCAGCCAACTGGCGGGACTAGCGGGAGATGAGCAGTTCTTC.

The rearrangement joins TRBV5-6 to TRBJ2-1; D is uncertain. Germline CDR1 is SGHDT and CDR2 is YYEEEE. There are 15 residues in the CDR3. V was trimmed by 0 bases and J by 2 bases, leaving 9 bases between them. CDR3 loop: CASSLEPRPYNEQFF. Written as DNA, the CDR3 is TGTGCCAGCAGCTTGGAACCCCGACCCTACAATGAGCAGTTCTTC.

The rearrangement joins TRBV2 to TRBJ2-2, with TRBD2 identical over 9 bases. The CDR3 runs to 15 residues. Germline lookup yields CDR1 SNHLY and CDR2 FYNNEI. V was pared by 8 bases and J by 2 bases, with 6 bases of the junction left unmatched. Here the CDR3 DNA reads TGTGCCAGCGGGAGACTAGCGGCCAACACCGGGGAGCTGTTTTTT. This encodes CASGRLAANTGELFF.

J is TRBJ2-7 and V is TRBV7-9; TRBD2 agrees at 8 bases. The ends lost 4 bases at V and 6 bases at J; junction bases unmatched: 5. Germline lookup yields CDR1 SEHNR and CDR2 FQNEAQ (reference sequence). This CDR3 contains 13 residues. This CDR3 reads CASSSGLALEQYF. The CDR3 DNA reads TGTGCCAGCAGCTCTGGACTAGCTCTCGAGCAGTACTTC.

This chain connects TRBV27 to TRBJ2-4; unclear D gene. Germline V gene sequence: CDR1 MNHEY, CDR2 SMNVEV (reference sequence). The CDR3 consists of 16 residues. Trimming removed 0 bases at V and 3 bases at J, with 12 bases between. Here the CDR3 DNA reads TGTGCCAGCAGTTTATCTGGCCTTCTCGTCAAAAACATTCAGTACTTC. Translating gives CASSLSGLLVKNIQYF.

This sequence joins TRBV11-2 and TRBJ2-1; 7 bases line up with TRBD1. V was pared by 8 bases and J by 4 bases, with 8 bases of the junction left unmatched. CDR3 length equals 14 residues. Germline-derived CDR1 and CDR2 are SGHAT and FQNNGV. CDR3 sequence reads: CASANQGVYNEQFF. The CDR3 DNA sequence: TGTGCCAGCGCCAACCAGGGGGTTTACAATGAGCAGTTCTTC.

The V and J genes are TRBV21-1 and TRBJ2-5; the tabulated D call, TRBD1, remains unverified against the DNA. TRBV21-1 is termed a pseudogene. This CDR3 is built from 17 residues. The CDR3 protein is CASSKVGGTGQQETQYF. The CDR3, as DNA: TGTGCCAGCAGCAAAGTTGGAGGGACAGGGCAACAAGAGACCCAGTACTTC.

The chain recombines TRBV5-6 with TRBJ2-1, with D uncertain. Germline assignment: CDR1 SGHDT and CDR2 YYEEEE. The germline V and J ends were trimmed by 0 bases and 5 bases, with 3 bases remaining between them. The CDR3 is 12 amino acids. The CDR3 nucleotides are TGTGCCAGCAGCTTGGTGGACAATGAGCAGTTCTTC. Translation gives CASSLVDNEQFF.

This chain uses TRBV30 with TRBJ1-2, with D uncertain. This CDR3 comprises 12 residues. The V and J ends lost 1 base and 4 bases respectively, with 7 bases between them. Germline CDR1 and CDR2: GTSNPN and SVGIG (reference sequence). For the CDR3, the DNA is TGTGCCTGGAGTGGGGCCCCCTATGGCTACACCTTC. Translation gives CAWSGAPYGYTF.

The chain combines TRBV12-5 with TRBJ1-5; 10 bases map to TRBD1. V was clipped by 7 bases and J by 5 bases; unmatched bases: 14. Germline CDR1 and CDR2: LGHNT and FRNRAP. The CDR3 extends over 17 amino acids. CDR3 loop: CASDEVARDRGHQPQHF. DNA of the CDR3: TGTGCTAGTGACGAAGTGGCACGGGACAGGGGCCATCAGCCCCAGCATTTT.

The J gene is TRBJ2-1, the V gene TRBV19; D might be TRBD1 (6 bases). Germline V gene sequence: CDR1 LNHDA, CDR2 SQIVND (reference sequence). V was cut by 3 bases and J by 2 bases, with 11 bases left in between. This CDR3 is 15 amino acids long. This CDR3 reads CASSIRGNPYNEQFF. The CDR3 coding sequence is TGTGCCAGTAGTATTAGGGGGAACCCCTACAATGAGCAGTTCTTC.

This clone was recorded only once. The chain joins TRBV4-3 to TRBJ1-1; 7 nucleotides agree with TRBD1. The CDR3 has 17 amino acids. CDR1 is LGHNA and CDR2 is YSLEER in the germline V gene. The trim removed 4 bases at V and 1 base at J, leaving 12 bases unmatched. DNA of the CDR3: TGCGCCAGCAGCCTTTACCCAGGGGGAGGTAGGAACACTGAAGCTTTCTTT. It encodes CASSLYPGGGRNTEAFF.

This rearrangement joins TRBV9 to TRBJ2-2; D possibly corresponds to TRBD1 (7 bases). This CDR3 contains 13 residues. Trimming cost V 8 bases and J 3 bases, with 11 bases left between them. Germline V CDR1 and CDR2: SGDLS, YYNGEE. The CDR3 region is CASAGGYTGELFF. The CDR3 nucleotides read TGTGCCAGTGCAGGGGGGTACACCGGGGAGCTGTTTTTT.

The V and J genes are TRBV30 and TRBJ2-7; D uncertain. Trimming shortened V by 0 bases and J by 0 bases, and 9 bases separated the two germline ends. From germline, CDR1 is GTSNPN and CDR2 SVGIG (reference sequence). The CDR3 runs to 14 residues. The chain's CDR3 is CAWSVLGFSYEQYF. The CDR3 nucleotides read TGTGCCTGGAGTGTACTTGGCTTCTCCTACGAGCAGTACTTC.

The V gene is TRBV4-2, the J gene TRBJ2-7, with D unresolved. The CDR3 runs 15 residues. Germline V gives CDR1 LGHNA, CDR2 YNFKEQ. V dropped 1 base and J dropped 0 bases, with 10 bases sitting between them. The CDR3 sequence is CASSQGSYGSYEQYF. CDR3 in DNA: TGTGCCAGCAGCCAAGGTTCGTACGGCTCCTACGAGCAGTACTTC.

This chain uses TRBV15 with TRBJ1-5; the D is unclear. V lost 0 bases to trimming and J lost 0 bases, with 6 bases between them. There are 15 residues in the CDR3. The germline V gene encodes CDR1 LNHNV and CDR2 YYDKDF (reference sequence). In DNA, the CDR3 is TGTGCCACCAGCAGAGAGGGATATAGCAATCAGCCCCAGCATTTT. It encodes CATSREGYSNQPQHF. Based on the CDR3 plus reference TRBV15 and TRBJ1-5, the full variable domain is DAMVIQNPRYQVTQFGKPVTLSCSQTLNHNVMYWYQQKSSQAPKLLFHYYDKDFNNEADTPDNFQSRRPNTSFCFLDIRSPGLGDTAMYLCATSREGYSNQPQHFGDGTRLSIL.

This clone is deemed large. The chain links TRBV21-1 to TRBJ1-3. TRBV21-1 has pseudogene status. The CDR3 loop spans 13 amino acids. CDR3 residues: CASRDYSGNTIYF. The CDR3, as DNA: TGTGCCAGCAGGGATTACTCTGGAAACACCATATATTTT.

This chain uses TRBV19 with TRBJ1-5; D ambiguous. The CDR3 loop spans 15 amino acids. Germline CDR1 is LNHDA and CDR2 is SQIVND (reference sequence). Trimming pared 2 bases from V and 6 bases from J, leaving 14 bases between. The chain's CDR3 is CASSIPDHSGQPQHF. The CDR3 DNA sequence: TGTGCCAGTAGTATACCGGACCACTCGGGTCAGCCCCAGCATTTT.

The chain joins TRBV2 to TRBJ2-2; 9 bases are shared with TRBD2. The V segment lost 5 bases and the J segment 3 bases; nucleotides outside the gene matches: 10. This CDR3 is 17 amino acids long. The germline gives CDR1 SNHLY, CDR2 FYNNEI. The CDR3 region is CASSTLSGSGDTGELFF. DNA of the CDR3: TGTGCCAGCAGTACCCTTAGCGGGAGCGGCGACACCGGGGAGCTGTTTTTT.

V gene TRBV4-1 combines with J gene TRBJ2-3, with 8 positions matching TRBD1. Unmatched junction bases numbered 6, after V lost 4 bases and J lost 3 bases. CDR3 size: 15 residues. Germline V lookup: CDR1 MGHRA, CDR2 YSYEKL. CDR3 residues: CASSPRQGWTDTQYF. In nucleotides, the CDR3 is TGCGCCAGCAGCCCAAGACAGGGGTGGACAGATACGCAGTATTTT.

The rearrangement links TRBV28 to TRBJ2-7, with 9 bases identical to TRBD1. From germline, CDR1 is MDHEN and CDR2 SYDVKM. CDR3 length equals 15 residues. V shed 3 bases and J 0 bases; nucleotides not matched to a gene: 3. The CDR3 region has the DNA TGTGCCAGCAGTTTTGAGACAGGGGGCTCCTACGAGCAGTACTTC. Translating it yields CASSFETGGSYEQYF.